The 25 T cell receptor beta chains reported below all come from one sample, sequenced in a study of Ad26.COV2.S vaccination and SARS-CoV-2 variants. The repertoire was sequenced with immunoSEQ multiplex PCR; TCRdb's copy has only in-frame clones and lacks some. The sample carries a few hundred thousand clones, about 88% recorded once. Treatment reported: roughly 19 received Ad26.COV2.S at low or high dose, single or two shots; roughly 5 received placebo; per-sample allocation not given. It was on day 63 after the first vaccine or placebo injection that samples were taken. The sequencing here drew on peripheral blood, taken in a trial of Ad26.COV2.S vaccine versus placebo. These receptors were obtained from a person aged 18-65 years who received the Ad26.COV2.S COVID-19 vaccine or a placebo.

This clone was observed at least ten times. This chain links TRBV7-8 with TRBJ1-3; D is uncertain. The V gene's germline CDR1 is SGHVS and CDR2 FQNEAQ. The CDR3 length is 14 residues. V lost 2 bases to trimming and J lost 3 bases, with 8 bases between them. Here the CDR3 DNA reads TGTGCCAGCAGCTTAAGCAGACATGGAAACACCATATATTTT. Residues: CASSLSRHGNTIYF. The variable domain in full, completed from reference TRBV7-8 and TRBJ1-3, reads GAGVSQSPRYKVAKRGQDVALRCDPISGHVSLFWYQQALGQGPEFLTYFQNEAQLDKSGLPSDRFFAERPEGSVSTLKIQRTQQEDSAVYLCASSLSRHGNTIYFGEGSWLTVV.

This rearrangement joins TRBV5-1 to TRBJ2-1, with 8 nucleotides matching TRBD2. The CDR3 covers 15 residues. The ends lost 4 bases at V and 0 bases at J; junction bases unmatched: 3. In germline, CDR1 is SGHRS, CDR2 YFSETQ. This CDR3 is CASSQRELSYNEQFF. DNA for the CDR3: TGCGCCAGCAGCCAGCGGGAGCTCTCCTACAATGAGCAGTTCTTC.

The J gene is TRBJ2-5, the V gene TRBV7-9; D is unresolved. V lost 3 bases to trimming and J lost 6 bases, with 8 bases between them. CDR3 length: 12 residues. Germline values: CDR1 SEHNR, CDR2 FQNEAQ (reference sequence). The CDR3 reads CASSFVEQTQYF. The CDR3 DNA reads as TGTGCCAGCAGCTTTGTTGAACAGACCCAGTACTTC.

The chain is built from TRBV7-6 and TRBJ1-2; no reliable D call. The CDR3 has 16 amino acids. V dropped 5 bases and J dropped 4 bases, with 20 bases sitting between them. From germline, CDR1 is SGHVS and CDR2 FNYEAQ. CDR3 protein: CASSPLPGRESYGYTF. CDR3 nucleotide sequence: TGTGCCAGCAGCCCTCTCCCAGGCAGAGAAAGCTATGGCTACACCTTC. The full variable domain, with the rest looked up from reference TRBV7-6 and TRBJ1-2, is GAGVSQSPRYKVTKRGQDVALRCDPISGHVSLYWYRQALGQGPEFLTYFNYEAQQDKSGLPNDRFSAERPEGSISTLTIQRTEQRDSAMYRCASSPLPGRESYGYTFGSGTRLTVV.

This clone was seen a few times. The chain uses TRBV10-1 and TRBJ2-7, with D possibly matching TRBD1 (6 bases). Per the germline V gene, CDR1 is WNHNN and CDR2 is SYGVQD (reference sequence). The V end lost 5 bases, the J end lost 4 bases, and 18 bases lay between the germline ends. The CDR3 is 15 residues long. The DNA of the CDR3 is TGCGCCAGCAGTCCCGGGACATCGAATTCGTACGAGCAGTACTTC. Translated: CASSPGTSNSYEQYF.

Points on this clone: At the DNA level, this CDR3 is encoded by other sequences in the same sample as well. V and J are TRBV7-9 and TRBJ2-7; 10 nucleotides line up with TRBD2. The germline V gene encodes CDR1 SEHNR and CDR2 FQNEAQ (reference sequence). V shed 1 base and J 5 bases; nucleotides not matched to a gene: 5. This CDR3 has 15 residues. The CDR3 region has the DNA TGTGCCAGCAGCTTAGTCCGTCTAGCGGGAGACGAGCAGTACTTC. As protein: CASSLVRLAGDEQYF.

The chain links TRBV27 to TRBJ2-2; D might be TRBD1 (6 bases). CDR1 and CDR2 (germline): MNHEY, SMNVEV (reference sequence). Trimming left V 6 bases short and J 1 base short, with 9 bases between. CDR3 length: 14 residues. In nucleotides, the CDR3 is TGTGCCAGCAGGTCGACAGGGAACACCGGGGAGCTGTTTTTT. It is translated as CASRSTGNTGELFF.

V and J are TRBV12-3 or TRBV12-4 and TRBJ2-7; possibly TRBD1 for D (7 bases). Trimming took 7 bases from V and 2 from J, leaving 12 bases between them. This CDR3 has 13 residues. For the CDR3, the DNA is TGTGCCAGCACAGGGGGAGGAACCTACGAGCAGTACTTC. Translated: CASTGGGTYEQYF.

V is TRBV10-3 and J is TRBJ1-2; tentatively, D is TRBD1 (6 bases). Trimming stripped 4 bases from V and 4 bases from J, with 13 bases between. This CDR3 is built from 14 residues. From germline, CDR1 is ENHRY and CDR2 SYGVKD. CDR3 coding DNA: TGTGCCATCAGTGCGGGACACGGACTCTATGGCTACACCTTC. Translated, it gives CAISAGHGLYGYTF.

The J gene is TRBJ1-5, the V gene TRBV6-5; D is perhaps TRBD1 (5 bases). In germline, CDR1 is MNHEY, CDR2 SVGAGI. CDR3 length: 14 amino acids. V lost 4 bases and J lost 2, with 9 bases in between. The CDR3 bases are TGTGCCAGCAGTTGGGGGTTGGGCAATCAGCCCCAGCATTTT. This sequence encodes CASSWGLGNQPQHF.

This clone has a single count. The V gene is TRBV24-1, the J gene TRBJ2-5; 12 nucleotides match TRBD2. Trimming removed 12 bases from V and 3 bases from J; junction bases left unmatched: 4. The CDR3 length is 13 residues. Germline V gene data show CDR1 as KGHDR and CDR2 as SFDVKD. The CDR3 is CAARTSGKETQYF. The CDR3 DNA sequence: TGTGCCGCTCGGACTAGCGGGAAAGAGACCCAGTACTTC.

This clone was seen once. V usage is TRBV29-1 and J usage is TRBJ1-1, with D unclear. The V gene's germline CDR1 is SQVTM and CDR2 ANQGSEA. The CDR3 runs 12 residues. The V end lost 4 bases, the J end lost 3 bases, and 9 bases lay between the germline ends. The CDR3 nucleotides are TGCAGCGTTGCGGTGATGGACACTGAAGCTTTCTTT. It specifies CSVAVMDTEAFF.

V and J are TRBV6-2 or TRBV6-3 and TRBJ2-1, with 8 positions matching TRBD2. Germline lookup yields CDR1 MNHEY and CDR2 SVGEGT. V lost 5 bases to trimming and J lost 5 bases; unmatched junction nucleotides: 8. The CDR3 runs to 15 residues. CDR3 sequence (DNA): TGTGCCAGCAGTCAAAGCGGGAGATGGGACAATGAGCAGTTCTTC. It is translated as CASSQSGRWDNEQFF.

The chain carries TRBV15 and TRBJ1-3, with D perhaps TRBD1 (6 bases). The V gene's germline CDR1 is LNHNV and CDR2 YYDKDF (reference sequence). V was pared by 1 base and J by 0 bases, with 19 bases between. This CDR3 spans 19 amino acids. Here the CDR3 DNA reads TGTGCCACCAGCAGAGGCGGGATTCTACAGGGAAGCTCTGGAAACACCATATATTTT. Translated: CATSRGGILQGSSGNTIYF.

The V and J genes are TRBV21-1 and TRBJ1-1; the table's TRBD1 call for D was not verified on the DNA. TRBV21-1 is a pseudogene locus. The CDR3 runs to 16 residues. In DNA form, the CDR3 reads TGTGCCAGCAGCAGCACTGTTGGGCAGGTGAACACTGAAGCTTTCTTT. Its translation is CASSSTVGQVNTEAFF.

V usage is TRBV18 and J usage is TRBJ2-7; unclear D gene. Germline CDR1 and CDR2: KGHSH and LQKENI. Trimming stripped 2 bases from V and 7 bases from J, with 15 bases between. The CDR3 sequence is 14 residues long. CDR3 in DNA: TGTGCCAGCTCACCAAGAGGCGGTCTGGCTGAGCAGTACTTC. It codes for CASSPRGGLAEQYF.

The chain combines TRBV5-4 with TRBJ1-2, with TRBD1 matching 11 bases. CDR1 is SGHNT, CDR2 YYREEE, per germline (reference sequence). The CDR3 runs to 17 residues. The J segment lost 1 base and the V segment lost 7 bases, leaving 12 bases of the junction unmatched. The CDR3: CASCLDRGTGGNYGYTF. CDR3 bases: TGTGCCAGCTGCCTCGACCGGGGGACAGGGGGTAACTATGGCTACACCTTC. The complete variable domain, with remaining parts taken from reference TRBV5-4 and TRBJ1-2, reads ETGVTQSPTHLIKTRGQQVTLRCSSQSGHNTVSWYQQALGQGPQFIFQYYREEENGRGNFPPRFSGLQFPNYSSELNVNALELDDSALYLCASCLDRGTGGNYGYTFGSGTRLTVV.

Comment on this clone: Other DNA sequences in the sample encode the same CDR3. This chain uses TRBV3-1 (or the pseudogene TRBV3-2) with TRBJ2-7; no clear D gene. Looked up from germline, CDR1 is LGHDT and CDR2 is YNNKEL (reference sequence). With 1 base removed from V and 2 bases from J, the gap between germline ends came to 3 bases. This CDR3 is 12 amino acids long. Here the CDR3 reads CASSQVAYEQYF. The CDR3 DNA reads TGTGCCAGCAGCCAAGTAGCCTACGAGCAGTACTTC.

The rearrangement links TRBV6-1 to TRBJ2-3; D tentatively fits TRBD1 or TRBD2 (5 bases each). Between the trimmed V and J ends, which lost 4 bases and 4 bases, there was a span of 18 bases. The CDR3 totals 16 residues. Per the germline V gene, CDR1 is MNHNS and CDR2 is SASEGT. CDR3 sequence: CASSGGLPRGPDTQYF. CDR3 bases: TGTGCCAGCAGTGGTGGACTGCCTCGGGGCCCAGATACGCAGTATTTT.

This clone occurred a few times. The CDR3 here is CAISDQGADGYTF. The CDR3 nucleotides read TGTGCCATCAGCGACCAGGGGGCTGATGGCTACACCTTC. This rearrangement joins TRBV10-3 to TRBJ1-2, with TRBD1 identical over 8 bases. The CDR3 has 13 residues. The V gene's germline CDR1 is ENHRY and CDR2 SYGVKD. After removal of 6 bases from V and 6 bases from J, the junction contained 6 bases not matched to a gene.

The chain uses TRBV18 and TRBJ1-5, with D tentatively TRBD1 (6 bases). CDR3 length equals 14 residues. Between the trimmed V and J ends, which lost 3 bases and 2 bases, there was a span of 8 bases. Germline CDR1 is KGHSH and CDR2 is LQKENI. The CDR3 spells CASSPNRGNQPQHF. DNA for the CDR3: TGTGCCAGCTCACCGAACAGGGGCAATCAGCCCCAGCATTTT.

V is TRBV19 and J is TRBJ2-1; TRBD2 matches at 8 bases. Trimming at V came to 5 bases and at J to 7 bases, leaving 4 bases not matched to a gene. Per germline, CDR1 LNHDA and CDR2 SQIVND (reference sequence). The CDR3 is made up of 13 amino acids. This chain's CDR3 is CASSLREGNEQFF. DNA for the CDR3: TGTGCCAGTAGTCTCCGGGAGGGGAATGAGCAGTTCTTC.

This chain joins TRBV2 and TRBJ2-2; 8 bases fit TRBD2. The germline gives CDR1 SNHLY, CDR2 FYNNEI. V dropped 7 bases and J dropped 0; count of bases not matched to a gene: 1. The CDR3 has 14 amino acids. The CDR3 here is CASMGLANTGELFF. CDR3 nucleotides: TGTGCCAGCATGGGACTAGCGAACACCGGGGAGCTGTTTTTT.

This chain joins TRBV3-1 (or the pseudogene TRBV3-2) and TRBJ2-4, with 7 bases aligning to TRBD2. V dropped 0 bases and J dropped 4; count of bases not matched to a gene: 3. This CDR3 region has 15 residues. Germline CDR1 and CDR2: LGHDT and YNNKEL (reference sequence). CDR3 amino acids: CASSQEPAGKNIQYF. The CDR3, as DNA: TGTGCCAGCAGCCAAGAACCAGCGGGGAAAAACATTCAGTACTTC.

The V and J genes are TRBV5-1 and TRBJ1-1, with D possibly being TRBD1 (6 bases). V shed 0 bases and J shed 4 bases, with 10 bases lying between them. CDR3 length equals 14 residues. Germline CDR1 and CDR2: SGHRS and YFSETQ. CDR3 bases: TGCGCCAGCAGCTTGGACAGGGTTGGCACTGAAGCTTTCTTT. Amino acids: CASSLDRVGTEAFF.